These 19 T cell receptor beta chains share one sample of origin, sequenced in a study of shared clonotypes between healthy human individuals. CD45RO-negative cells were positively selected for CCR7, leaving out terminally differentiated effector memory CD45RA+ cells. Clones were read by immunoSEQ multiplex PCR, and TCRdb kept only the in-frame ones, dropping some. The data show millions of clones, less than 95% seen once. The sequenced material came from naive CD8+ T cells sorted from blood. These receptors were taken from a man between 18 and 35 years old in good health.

The CDR3 loop reads CASSVATPPYNEQFF. CDR3 in DNA: TGTGCCAGCAGCGTGGCGACTCCACCCTACAATGAGCAGTTCTTC. The chain combines TRBV9 with TRBJ2-1, with D unclear. The CDR3 contains 15 residues. Deletions cut 2 bases from V and 2 bases from J, with 11 bases between. Germline lookup yields CDR1 SGDLS and CDR2 YYNGEE. The full variable domain, rest sourced from reference TRBV9 and TRBJ2-1, is DSGVTQTPKHLITATGQRVTLRCSPRSGDLSVYWYQQSLDQGLQFLIQYYNGEERAKGNILERFSAQQFPDLHSELNLSSLELGDSALYFCASSVATPPYNEQFFGPGTRLTVL.

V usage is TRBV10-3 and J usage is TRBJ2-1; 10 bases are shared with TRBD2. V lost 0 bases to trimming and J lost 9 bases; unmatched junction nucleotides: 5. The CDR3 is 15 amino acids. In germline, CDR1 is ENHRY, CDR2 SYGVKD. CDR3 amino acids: CAISESTSGRAEQFF. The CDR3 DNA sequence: TGTGCCATCAGTGAGTCGACTAGCGGGCGAGCTGAGCAGTTCTTC.

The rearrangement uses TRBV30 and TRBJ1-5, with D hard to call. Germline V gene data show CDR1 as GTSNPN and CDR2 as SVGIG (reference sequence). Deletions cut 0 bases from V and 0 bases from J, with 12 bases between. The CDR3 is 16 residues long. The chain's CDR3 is CAWSVSNLYSNQPQHF. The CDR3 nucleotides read TGTGCCTGGAGTGTATCGAACCTTTATAGCAATCAGCCCCAGCATTTT.

The chain's CDR3 is CASSMTTGSAGYEQYF. In nucleotides, the CDR3 is TGTGCCAGTAGTATGACGACAGGGTCGGCAGGCTACGAGCAGTACTTC. The chain recombines TRBV19 with TRBJ2-7; 7 nucleotides align to TRBD1. Germline lookup yields CDR1 LNHDA and CDR2 SQIVND (reference sequence). Unmatched junction bases numbered 11, after V lost 3 bases and J lost 3 bases. CDR3 size: 16 residues.

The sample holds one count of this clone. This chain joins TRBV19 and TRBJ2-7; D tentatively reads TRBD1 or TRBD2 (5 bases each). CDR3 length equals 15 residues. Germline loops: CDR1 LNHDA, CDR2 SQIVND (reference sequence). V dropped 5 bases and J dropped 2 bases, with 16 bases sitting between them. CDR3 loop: CASSLPGRYPYEQYF. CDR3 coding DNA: TGTGCCAGTAGTCTACCGGGGCGGTACCCCTACGAGCAGTACTTC.

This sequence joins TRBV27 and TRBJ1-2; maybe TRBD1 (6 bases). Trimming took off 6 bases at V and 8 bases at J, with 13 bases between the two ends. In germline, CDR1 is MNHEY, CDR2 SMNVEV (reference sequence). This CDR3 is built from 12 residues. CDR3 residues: CASREGGKGYTF. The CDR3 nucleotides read TGTGCCAGCAGGGAGGGGGGGAAAGGCTACACCTTC.

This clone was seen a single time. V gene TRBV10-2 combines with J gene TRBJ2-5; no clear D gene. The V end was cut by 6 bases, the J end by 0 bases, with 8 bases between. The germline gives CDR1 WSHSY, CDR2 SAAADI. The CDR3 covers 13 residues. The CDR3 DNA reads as TGCGCCAGCAGCGGAGCCCACCAAGAGACCCAGTACTTC. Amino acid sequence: CASSGAHQETQYF.

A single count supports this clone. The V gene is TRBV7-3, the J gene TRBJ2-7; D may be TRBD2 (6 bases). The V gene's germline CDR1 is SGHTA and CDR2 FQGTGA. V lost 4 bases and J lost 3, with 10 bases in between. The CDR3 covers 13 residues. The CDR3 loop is CASSSDGGYEQYF. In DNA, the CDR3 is TGTGCCAGCAGCTCGGACGGGGGCTACGAGCAGTACTTC. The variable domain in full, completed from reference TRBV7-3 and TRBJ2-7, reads GAGVSQTPSNKVTEKGKYVELRCDPISGHTALYWYRQSLGQGPEFLIYFQGTGAADDSGLPNDRFFAVRPEGSVSTLKIQRTERGDSAVYLCASSSDGGYEQYFGPGTRLTVT.

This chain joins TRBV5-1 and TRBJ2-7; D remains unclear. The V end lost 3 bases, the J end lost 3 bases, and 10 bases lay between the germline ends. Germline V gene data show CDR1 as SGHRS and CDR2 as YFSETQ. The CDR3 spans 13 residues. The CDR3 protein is CASSSIIHYEQYF. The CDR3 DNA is TGCGCCAGCAGCTCGATAATTCACTACGAGCAGTACTTC.

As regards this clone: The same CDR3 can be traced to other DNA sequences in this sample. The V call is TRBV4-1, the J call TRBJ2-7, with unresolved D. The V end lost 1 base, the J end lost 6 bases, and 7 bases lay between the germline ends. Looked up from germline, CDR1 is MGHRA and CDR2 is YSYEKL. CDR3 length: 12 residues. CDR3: CASSQGLGEQYF. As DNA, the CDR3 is TGCGCCAGCAGCCAAGGTTTGGGCGAGCAGTACTTC.

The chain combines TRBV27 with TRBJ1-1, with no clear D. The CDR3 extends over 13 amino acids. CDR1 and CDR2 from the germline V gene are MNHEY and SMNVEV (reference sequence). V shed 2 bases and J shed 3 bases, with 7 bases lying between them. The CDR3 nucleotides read TGTGCCAGCAGTTTAGCCGGAGACACTGAAGCTTTCTTT. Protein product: CASSLAGDTEAFF.

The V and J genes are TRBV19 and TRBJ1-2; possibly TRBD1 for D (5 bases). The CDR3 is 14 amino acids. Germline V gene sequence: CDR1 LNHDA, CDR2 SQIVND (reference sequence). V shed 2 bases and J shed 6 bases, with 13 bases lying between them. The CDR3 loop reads CASSISEGIHGYTF. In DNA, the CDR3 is TGTGCCAGTAGTATAAGTGAGGGGATCCATGGCTACACCTTC.

The CDR3 DNA is TGTGCCAGCAGTCTGGGGGGACAGGAGACTTACGAGCAGTACTTC. It codes for CASSLGGQETYEQYF. The V call is TRBV11-2, the J call TRBJ2-7, with TRBD1 matching over 8 bases. V lost 6 bases and J lost 4; bases outside the gene matches: 11. Looked up from germline, CDR1 is SGHAT and CDR2 is FQNNGV. The CDR3 contains 15 residues.

The CDR3: CASHGTGNTGELFF. The CDR3, as DNA: TGTGCCAGCCATGGGACAGGAAACACCGGGGAGCTGTTTTTT. The rearrangement uses TRBV9 and TRBJ2-2, with 8 bases fitting TRBD1. V lost 7 bases, J lost 2 bases, and 4 bases stayed unmatched. This CDR3 has 14 residues. Germline-derived CDR1 and CDR2 are SGDLS and YYNGEE.

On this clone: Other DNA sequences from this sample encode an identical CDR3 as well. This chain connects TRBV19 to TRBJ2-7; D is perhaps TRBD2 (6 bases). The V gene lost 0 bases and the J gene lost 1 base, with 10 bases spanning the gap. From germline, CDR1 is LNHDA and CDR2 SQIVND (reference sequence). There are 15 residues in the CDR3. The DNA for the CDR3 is TGTGCCAGTAGTATAGATCTGGAGGGGTCCTACGAGCAGTACTTC. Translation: CASSIDLEGSYEQYF. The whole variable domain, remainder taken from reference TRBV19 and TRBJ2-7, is DGGITQSPKYLFRKEGQNVTLSCEQNLNHDAMYWYRQDPGQGLRLIYYSQIVNDFQKGDIAEGYSVSREKKESFPLTVTSAQKNPTAFYLCASSIDLEGSYEQYFGPGTRLTVT.

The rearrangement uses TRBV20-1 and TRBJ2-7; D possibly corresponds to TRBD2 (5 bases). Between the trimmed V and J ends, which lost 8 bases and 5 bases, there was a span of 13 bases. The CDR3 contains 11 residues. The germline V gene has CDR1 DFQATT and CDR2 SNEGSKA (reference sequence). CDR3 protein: CSYSSRDEQYF. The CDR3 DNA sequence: TGCAGTTACTCCTCGAGGGACGAGCAGTACTTC.

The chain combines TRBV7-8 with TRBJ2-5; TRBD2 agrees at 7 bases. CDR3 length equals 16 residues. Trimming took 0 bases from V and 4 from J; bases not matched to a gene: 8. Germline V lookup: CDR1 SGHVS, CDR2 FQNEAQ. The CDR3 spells CASSLAGGILIETQYF. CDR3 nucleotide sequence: TGTGCCAGCAGCTTAGCGGGGGGGATTCTTATAGAGACCCAGTACTTC.

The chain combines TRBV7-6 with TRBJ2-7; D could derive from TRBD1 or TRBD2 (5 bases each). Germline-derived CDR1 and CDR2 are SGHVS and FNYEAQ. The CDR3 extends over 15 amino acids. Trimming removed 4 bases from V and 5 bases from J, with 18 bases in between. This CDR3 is CASSSEGSGAHEQYF. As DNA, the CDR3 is TGTGCCAGCAGCTCAGAGGGGTCCGGAGCGCACGAGCAGTACTTC. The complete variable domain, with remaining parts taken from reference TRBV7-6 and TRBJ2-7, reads GAGVSQSPRYKVTKRGQDVALRCDPISGHVSLYWYRQALGQGPEFLTYFNYEAQQDKSGLPNDRFSAERPEGSISTLTIQRTEQRDSAMYRCASSSEGSGAHEQYFGPGTRLTVT.

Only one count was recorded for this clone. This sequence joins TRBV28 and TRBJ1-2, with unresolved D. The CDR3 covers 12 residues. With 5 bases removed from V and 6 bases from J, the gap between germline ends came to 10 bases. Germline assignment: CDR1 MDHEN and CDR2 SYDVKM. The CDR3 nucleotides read TGTGCCAGCAGTCCCACAGACGATGGCTACACCTTC. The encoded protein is CASSPTDDGYTF.